This T cell receptor (beta chain) is from a study of read filtering for tumor transcriptome and immune sequencing. For the study at large: R-ISS stage counts were fewer than ten for I, about 15 for II, 6 or 7 for III. Study conclusions and caveats: The CD138-negative fraction was mixed bone marrow immune cells, not pure T cells. RNA-seq captured clonotypes less deeply and reliably than IR-seq. Single-read clonotypes: about 81.9% of IR-seq clonotypes (roughly 3.5% of reads), roughly 73% of RNA-seq clonotypes (44.6% of reads).

The library was built from about 370 ng RNA with molecular barcoded adaptors for alpha/delta and beta/gamma chains. TCRdb analysed the reads with MiXCR anew, one entry per CDR3 protein. The data show more than 35,000 distinct CDR3 sequences, approximately 15% seen once. V dropped 3 bases and J dropped 5 bases, with 19 bases sitting between them. The CDR3 runs to 16 residues. Germline-derived CDR1 and CDR2 are MDHEN and SYDVKM. A remark on this clonotype: Its matching antigen is unknown.

The chain links TRBV28 to TRBJ2-5, with D perhaps TRBD1 (6 bases). The sequence derives from a donor aged 40 or over with multiple myeloma. The sequencing input was a population of CD138-negative cells sorted from bone marrow. The CDR3 spells CASSFPAGQSRETQYF. In DNA form, the CDR3 reads TGTGCCAGCAGTTTCCCTGCCGGACAGAGTCGCGAGACCCAGTACTTC.